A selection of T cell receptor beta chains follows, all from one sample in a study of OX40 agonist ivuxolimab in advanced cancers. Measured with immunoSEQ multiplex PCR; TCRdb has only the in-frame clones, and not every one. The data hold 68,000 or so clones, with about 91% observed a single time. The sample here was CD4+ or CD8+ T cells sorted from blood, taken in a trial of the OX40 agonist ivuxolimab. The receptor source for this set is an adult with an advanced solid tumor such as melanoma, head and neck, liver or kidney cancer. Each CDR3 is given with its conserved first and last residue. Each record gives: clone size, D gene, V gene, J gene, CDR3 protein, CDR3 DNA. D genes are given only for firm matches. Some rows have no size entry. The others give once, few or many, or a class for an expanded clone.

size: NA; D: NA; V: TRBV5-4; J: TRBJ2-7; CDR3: CASSSPLFPKEQYF; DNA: TGTGCCAGCAGCTCCCCTCTTTTCCCCAAGGAGCAGTACTTC
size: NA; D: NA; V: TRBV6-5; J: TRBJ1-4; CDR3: CASSYSGQPDEKLFF; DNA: TGTGCCAGCAGTTACTCGGGCCAGCCCGATGAAAAACTGTTTTTT
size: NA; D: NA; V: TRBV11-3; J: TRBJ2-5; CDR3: CASSLEAGKETQYF; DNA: TGTGCCAGCAGCTTAGAGGCAGGGAAAGAGACCCAGTACTTC
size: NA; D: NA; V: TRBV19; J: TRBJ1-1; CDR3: CASSSPSARNTEAFF; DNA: TGTGCCAGTTCCTCCCCTAGCGCTAGGAACACTGAAGCTTTCTTT
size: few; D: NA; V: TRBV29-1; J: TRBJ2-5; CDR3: CSGGSGQETQYF; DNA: TGCAGCGGAGGTAGCGGACAAGAGACCCAGTACTTC
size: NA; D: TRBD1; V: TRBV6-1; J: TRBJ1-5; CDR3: CASSIRQGGNQPQHF; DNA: TGTGCCAGCAGTATTCGACAGGGTGGAAATCAGCCCCAGCATTTT
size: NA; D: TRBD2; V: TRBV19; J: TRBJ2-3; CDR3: CASSPSGGVNTQYF; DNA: TGTGCCAGTAGTCCTAGCGGGGGGGTAAATACGCAGTATTTT
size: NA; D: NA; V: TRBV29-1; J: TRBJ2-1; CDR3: CSVERYNEQFF; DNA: TGCAGCGTAGAGAGATACAATGAGCAGTTCTTC
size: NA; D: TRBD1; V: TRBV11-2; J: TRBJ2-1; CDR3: CASSLIRTGIYNEQFF; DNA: TGTGCCAGCAGCTTAATAAGGACAGGGATCTACAATGAGCAGTTCTTC
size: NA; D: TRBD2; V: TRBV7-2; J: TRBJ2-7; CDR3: CASSRTSGGSYEQYF; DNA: TGTGCCAGCAGCCGAACTAGCGGGGGTTCCTACGAGCAGTACTTC
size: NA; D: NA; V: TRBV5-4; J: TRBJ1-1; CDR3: CARSAPGPMNTEAFF; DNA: TGTGCCAGAAGCGCCCCTGGGCCCATGAACACTGAAGCTTTCTTT
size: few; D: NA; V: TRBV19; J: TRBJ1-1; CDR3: CASSIGPPGAEAFF; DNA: TGTGCCAGTAGTATAGGCCCCCCAGGGGCTGAAGCTTTCTTT
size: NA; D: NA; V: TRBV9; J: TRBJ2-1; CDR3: CASSPHSSSYNEQFF; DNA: TGTGCCAGCAGCCCCCACAGTAGCTCCTACAATGAGCAGTTCTTC
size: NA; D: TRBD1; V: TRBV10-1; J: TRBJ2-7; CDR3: CASSESSGGSYEQYF; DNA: TGCGCCAGCAGTGAGTCGTCAGGGGGTTCCTACGAGCAGTACTTC
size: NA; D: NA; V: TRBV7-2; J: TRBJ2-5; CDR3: CASSGAAGAETQYF; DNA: TGTGCCAGCAGTGGGGCCGCGGGTGCCGAGACCCAGTACTTC
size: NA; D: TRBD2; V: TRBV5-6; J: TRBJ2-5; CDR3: CASSLLTSGRALETQYF; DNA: TGTGCCAGCAGCTTGTTGACTAGCGGGAGGGCCTTGGAGACCCAGTACTTC
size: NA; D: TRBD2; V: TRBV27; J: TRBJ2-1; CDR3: CASSLRTSPNNEQFF; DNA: TGTGCCAGCAGTTTGAGGACTAGCCCAAACAATGAGCAGTTCTTC
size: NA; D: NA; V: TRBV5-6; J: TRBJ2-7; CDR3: CASSCPSKQYF; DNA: TGTGCCAGCAGCTGCCCCTCAAAGCAGTACTTC
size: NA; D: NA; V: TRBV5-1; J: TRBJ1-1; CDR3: CASSLEPVWAVLNTEAFF; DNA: TGCGCCAGCAGCTTGGAGCCGGTGTGGGCGGTCCTGAACACTGAAGCTTTCTTT
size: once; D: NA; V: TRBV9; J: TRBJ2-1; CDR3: CASSPRVGVWEQFF; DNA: TGTGCCAGCAGCCCTAGGGTTGGGGTCTGGGAGCAGTTCTTC
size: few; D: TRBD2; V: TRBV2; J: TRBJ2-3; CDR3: CASSPGTSSDTQYF; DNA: TGTGCCAGCAGTCCCGGGACTAGCTCCGATACGCAGTATTTT
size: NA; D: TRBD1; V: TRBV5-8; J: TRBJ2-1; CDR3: CASSPGQGYPNEQFF; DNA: TGTGCCAGCAGCCCGGGACAGGGGTATCCCAATGAGCAGTTCTTC
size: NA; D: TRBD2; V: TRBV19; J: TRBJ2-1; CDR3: CASSIQRGSYNEQFF; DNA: TGTGCCAGTAGTATTCAGCGGGGCTCCTACAATGAGCAGTTCTTC
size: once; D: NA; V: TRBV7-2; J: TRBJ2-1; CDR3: CASSLRLGGEQFF; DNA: TGTGCCAGCAGCTTAAGGCTGGGTGGGGAGCAGTTCTTC
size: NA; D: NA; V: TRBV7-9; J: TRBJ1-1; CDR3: CASSSGGLETEAFF; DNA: TGTGCCAGCAGCTCCGGGGGCTTGGAGACTGAAGCTTTCTTT
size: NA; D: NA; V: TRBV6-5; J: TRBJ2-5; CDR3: CASSPRPAGGETQYF; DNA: TGTGCCAGCAGTCCCCGACCAGCGGGTGGGGAGACCCAGTACTTC
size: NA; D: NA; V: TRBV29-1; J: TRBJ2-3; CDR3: CSACSQITDTQYF; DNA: TGCAGCGCCTGCAGCCAAATCACAGATACGCAGTATTTT
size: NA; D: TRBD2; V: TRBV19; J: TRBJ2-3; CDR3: CASRSRGRIDTQYF; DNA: TGTGCCAGTAGATCACGCGGGAGAATAGATACGCAGTATTTT
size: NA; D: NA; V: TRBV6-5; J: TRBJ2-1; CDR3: CASKRNNEQFF; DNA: TGTGCCAGCAAAAGGAATAATGAGCAGTTCTTC
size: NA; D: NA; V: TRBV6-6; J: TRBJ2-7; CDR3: CASSFRSYEQYF; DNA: TGTGCCAGCAGTTTTAGATCTTACGAGCAGTACTTC
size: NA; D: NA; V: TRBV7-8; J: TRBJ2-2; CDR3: CASSPGAVTGELFF; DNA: TGTGCCAGCAGCCCGGGGGCGGTTACCGGGGAGCTGTTTTTT
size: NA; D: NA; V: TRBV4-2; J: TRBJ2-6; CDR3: CASSQDQAGQVSSGANVLTF; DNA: TGTGCCAGCAGCCAAGATCAGGCAGGACAAGTTAGCTCTGGGGCCAACGTCCTGACTTTC
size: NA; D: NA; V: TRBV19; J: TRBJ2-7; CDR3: CASSIIPGQLYEQYF; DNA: TGTGCCAGTAGTATAATCCCGGGACAACTATACGAGCAGTACTTC
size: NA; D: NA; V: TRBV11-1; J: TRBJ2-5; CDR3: CASSSNPGETQYF; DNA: TGTGCCAGCAGCTCGAACCCCGGAGAGACCCAGTACTTC
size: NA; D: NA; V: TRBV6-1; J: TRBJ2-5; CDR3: CASSAPGVTQETQYF; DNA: TGTGCCAGCAGTGCCCCAGGGGTTACGCAAGAGACCCAGTACTTC
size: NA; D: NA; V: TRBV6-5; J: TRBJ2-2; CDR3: CATSYYPSPIGELFF; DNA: TGTGCCACCAGTTACTACCCTAGCCCCATCGGGGAGCTGTTTTTT
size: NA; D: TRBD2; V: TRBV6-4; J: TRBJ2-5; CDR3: CATSSSSGGVGTQYF; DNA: TGTGCCACCTCCTCATCTAGCGGGGGGGTTGGGACCCAGTACTTC